This TCR beta chain was captured in a study of blood T cell repertoires in COVID-19 (dated by TCRdb to about 2020). With regard to the full study: Samples from collaborators originated in the United States, Italy and Spain and spanned both the acute and convalescent phases of COVID-19. Where available, HLA class I and class II types were taken from metadata supplied by the sample provider and were not determined by assay-based typing. Subjects who had been exposed to COVID-19, were actively infected with it, or had recovered from it provided the deeply sampled blood TCRbeta repertoires that made up the dataset. The material from the prospective study consisted of cDNA or gDNA derived from T cells, B-cell-depleted T cells, or PBMCs. Samples were obtained from the ongoing ImmuneRACE study (first 160 participants) and from approximately 1,200 subjects provided by 6 global collaborators. The repertoires were released in a freely available public database meant as a resource for research on the immune response to SARS-CoV-2. A de-identified subject ID, COVID-19 status, age in years and sex were almost always included in the sample metadata.

What the study reported, not specific to this receptor: Clinical and demographic metadata were provided uncurated, with the amount varying by source and participant.

Each collaborating institution followed its own protocols to collect whole blood in K2EDTA tubes. Collaborator samples were shipped for TCRbeta analysis as frozen whole blood, isolated PBMCs, or DNA extracted from either sample type. For CDR1 and CDR2, the germline V gene lists KGHDR and SFDVKD. At the junction V is shortened by 1 base and J by 6 bases; bases outside the gene matches: 5. Including cysteine and phenylalanine, the CDR3 has 15 amino acids. The DNA shown is the 45-base CDR3, in frame from base 1. This clone showed up just a few times. Its specific antigen is unknown. Base qualities were left out, and no much larger clone turns up one base away. TCRbeta CDR3 regions were amplified from genomic DNA using the immunoSEQ Assay, a bias-controlled multiplex PCR. The published analysis was carried out like this. The number of nucleated cells in each sample was estimated from the amplification of reference gene primers within the assay. To quantify the absolute abundance of each unique TCRbeta CDR3 rearrangement, sequence reads were collapsed and filtered. For each sample, productive Simpson clonality was calculated as the square root of Simpson's diversity index across productive rearrangements. The source is immuneACCESS, and TCRdb retained only in-frame sequences with V and J called. Part of the clones is not carried over; for the studies checked, unresolved V genes explain less than half of this, and the remainder is unexplained. That table supplies the V and J calls and clone size; D and trimming were determined from the DNA. Recorded for this sample are approximately 150,000 clones; approximately 83% of them occurred a single time. The ten most abundant clones make up approximately 3.5% of the sample.

This receptor was obtained from a man between 65 and 80 years old with acute or convalescent COVID-19. Specimen: peripheral blood. The rearrangement combines TRBV24-1 with TRBJ2-1; the central 7 bases match TRBD2. Here the CDR3 is given as CATSDLGGSRNEQFF. The DNA sequence follows: TGTGCCACCAGTGATTTAGGCGGGAGTCGCAATGAGCAGTTCTTC.